The 4 T cell receptor beta chains presented below share a single source sample, sequenced in a study of response to subunit inactivated influenza vaccine. TCRdb passed the RT-PCR reads through MiXCR, listing each CDR3 protein once. The repertoire holds about 700,000 distinct CDR3 sequences, with 13% to 15% as singletons. The sample was PBMCs from blood, taken 14 days before vaccination. These receptors originate from a man in his fifties or sixties who received an inactivated influenza vaccine.

The V gene is TRBV7-9, the J gene TRBJ2-7; D is undetermined. CDR3 length: 12 amino acids. V gave up 1 base and J gave up 6 bases, with 7 bases separating them. Germline lookup yields CDR1 SEHNR and CDR2 FQNEAQ (reference sequence). This CDR3 is CASSLVAGEQYF. The CDR3 DNA sequence: TGTGCCAGCAGCTTAGTGGCCGGCGAGCAGTACTTC.

The rearrangement joins TRBV20-1 to TRBJ1-6; the match to TRBD1 covers 9 bases. The CDR3 sequence is 12 residues long. Losses at the gene ends were 6 bases for V and 6 bases for J; bases not matched to a gene: 0. Per the germline V gene, CDR1 is DFQATT and CDR2 is SNEGSKA (reference sequence). CDR3 protein: CSAGQGNSPLHF. In DNA form, the CDR3 reads TGCAGTGCGGGACAGGGTAATTCACCCCTCCACTTT.

The genes are TRBV20-1 and TRBJ2-7; 15 bases agree with TRBD2. Germline V gene data show CDR1 as DFQATT and CDR2 as SNEGSKA (reference sequence). Trimming took 8 bases from V and 4 from J; bases not matched to a gene: 6. This CDR3 is 14 amino acids long. The CDR3 loop is CSNVGLAGGYEQYF. As DNA, the CDR3 is TGCAGTAACGTGGGACTAGCGGGGGGTTACGAGCAGTACTTC.

As for this clonotype: This may be a read error: a much more frequent sequence differs by one nucleotide. Without the conserved terminal phenylalanine or tryptophan, this CDR3 likely stems from a read error. The chain joins TRBV28 to TRBJ2-1, with 11 bases lining up with TRBD2. In germline, CDR1 is MDHEN, CDR2 SYDVKM. The CDR3 is made up of 12 amino acids. Trimming cost V 6 bases and J 10 bases; bases outside gene matches: 2. The CDR3 here is CASRLAGAEQFI. The CDR3, as DNA: TGTGCCAGCAGACTAGCGGGAGCGGAGCAGTTCATC.